A single sample gave rise to the 15 T cell receptor beta chains below, sequenced in a study of cytomegalovirus exposure and HLA in healthy donors. This PCR relied on a set of 60 Vbeta primers and 13 Jbeta primers. Clones were sequenced by immunoSEQ multiplex PCR, and TCRdb holds only the in-frame ones, with some missing. The sample records over 80,000 clones, around 81% being singletons. Sequencing was done on a sample of PBMCs. These receptors all stem from a man aged 35-49 years in good health and CMV-seropositive.

The V call is TRBV6-4, the J call TRBJ2-2; 7 positions match TRBD2. The CDR3 loop spans 15 amino acids. V trimming: 6 bases; J trimming: 0 bases; junction bases outside the gene matches: 4. The V gene's germline CDR1 is MRHNA and CDR2 SNTAGT. CDR3: CASRDSGANTGELFF. The CDR3 region has the DNA TGTGCCAGCAGAGACAGCGGGGCGAACACCGGGGAGCTGTTTTTT.

V gene TRBV6-5 combines with J gene TRBJ2-2; TRBD2 agrees at 12 bases. The germline V gene encodes CDR1 MNHEY and CDR2 SVGAGI. The ends lost 5 bases at V and 5 bases at J; junction bases unmatched: 3. The CDR3 is made up of 15 amino acids. The CDR3 region is CASSKTSGSTGELFF. The DNA of the CDR3 is TGTGCCAGCAGTAAGACTAGCGGGAGTACCGGGGAGCTGTTTTTT.

The genes are TRBV14 and TRBJ1-5; D is possibly TRBD1 (5 bases). Germline V gene lookup returns CDR1 SGHDN and CDR2 FVKESK. V was trimmed by 5 bases and J by 0 bases, leaving 17 bases between them. This CDR3 has 17 residues. DNA of the CDR3: TGTGCCAGCAGCAAGCCCCAGGGAAGACGTAGCAATCAGCCCCAGCATTTT. It codes for CASSKPQGRRSNQPQHF.

The chain employs TRBV11-2 and TRBJ1-1; TRBD1 matches at 7 bases. The germline CDR1 and CDR2 sequences are SGHAT and FQNNGV. Unmatched junction bases numbered 9, after V lost 1 base and J lost 4 bases. This CDR3 has 16 residues. DNA of the CDR3: TGTGCCAGCAGCTTAGGCGCAGGGGGAGTTGGCACTGAAGCTTTCTTT. Residues: CASSLGAGGVGTEAFF.

The chain is built from TRBV6-5 and TRBJ2-1, with D perhaps matching TRBD2 (5 bases). Germline values: CDR1 MNHEY, CDR2 SVGAGI. V was cut by 6 bases and J by 4 bases, with 16 bases left in between. The length of the CDR3 is 15 residues. Here the CDR3 DNA reads TGTGCCAGCAGGAAAGGGCGGGCCTTGTACAATGAGCAGTTCTTC. Its protein is CASRKGRALYNEQFF.

The chain links TRBV11-2 to TRBJ2-2, with 7 nucleotides matching TRBD1. Germline V gene sequence: CDR1 SGHAT, CDR2 FQNNGV. The CDR3 totals 16 residues. The ends lost 8 bases at V and 2 bases at J; junction bases unmatched: 11. CDR3: CASGLRRDSNTGELFF. The CDR3 nucleotides are TGTGCCAGCGGCCTCCGCCGGGACAGTAACACCGGGGAGCTGTTTTTT. Together with reference TRBV11-2 and TRBJ2-2, the CDR3 gives the full variable domain: EAGVAQSPRYKIIEKRQSVAFWCNPISGHATLYWYQQILGQGPKLLIQFQNNGVVDDSQLPKDRFSAERLKGVDSTLKIQPAKLEDSAVYLCASGLRRDSNTGELFFGEGSRLTVL.

The V call is TRBV18, the J call TRBJ1-4; 9 nucleotides agree with TRBD1. CDR3 length equals 19 residues. Trimming took 2 bases from V and 3 from J; bases not matched to a gene: 13. Germline V lookup: CDR1 KGHSH, CDR2 LQKENI. The CDR3 sequence: CASSPSSGQGFYANEKLFF. Written as DNA, the CDR3 is TGTGCCAGCTCACCATCTTCAGGACAGGGGTTTTATGCTAATGAAAAACTGTTTTTT.

The rearrangement joins TRBV11-2 to TRBJ2-3, with 7 bases lining up with TRBD1. V lost 3 bases and J lost 0; bases outside the gene matches: 3. There are 15 residues in the CDR3. Germline V CDR1 and CDR2: SGHAT, FQNNGV. The CDR3 spells CASSFRDRSTDTQYF. CDR3 coding DNA: TGTGCCAGCAGCTTTCGGGACAGAAGCACAGATACGCAGTATTTT.

The rearrangement links TRBV28 to TRBJ2-1; 9 nucleotides align to TRBD2. The CDR3 runs 15 residues. The trim removed 3 bases at V and 7 bases at J, leaving 7 bases unmatched. Germline CDR1 is MDHEN and CDR2 is SYDVKM. The CDR3 reads CASSLTSGSGNEQFF. The CDR3 DNA reads TGTGCCAGCAGTTTGACTAGCGGCTCCGGGAATGAGCAGTTCTTC.

The table lists this clone with a few counts. The V gene is TRBV7-9, the J gene TRBJ2-3, with D unresolved. Trimming took off 3 bases at V and 4 bases at J, with 5 bases between the two ends. Germline CDR1 SEHNR, CDR2 FQNEAQ (reference sequence). The CDR3 spans 12 residues. The CDR3 region has the DNA TGTGCCAGCAGCTTTTGGCCAGATACGCAGTATTTT. This encodes CASSFWPDTQYF.

J is TRBJ1-1 and V is TRBV7-9; D gene ambiguous. The germline gives CDR1 SEHNR, CDR2 FQNEAQ (reference sequence). V was shortened by 6 bases and J by 1 base, with 9 bases between the two germline ends. This CDR3 is 13 amino acids long. This chain's CDR3 is CASSVAGNTEAFF. CDR3 DNA sequence: TGTGCCAGCAGTGTGGCGGGGAACACTGAAGCTTTCTTT.

Of note for this clone: Other DNA sequences in this specimen translate into the identical CDR3. V is TRBV2 and J is TRBJ1-2, with TRBD1 matching 8 bases. The CDR3 covers 14 residues. Looked up from germline, CDR1 is SNHLY and CDR2 is FYNNEI. The junction had 3 bases not matched to a gene; V was cut back by 2 bases and J by 4 bases. The CDR3 region is CASSETGQGYGYTF. The CDR3, as DNA: TGTGCCAGCAGTGAAACAGGACAGGGCTATGGCTACACCTTC.

The chain is built from TRBV25-1 and TRBJ2-5, with D hard to call. Trimming left V 2 bases short and J 0 bases short, with 7 bases between. The CDR3 is 14 amino acids. The germline gives CDR1 MGHDK, CDR2 SYGVNS. Here the CDR3 reads CASSEHQYQETQYF. As DNA, the CDR3 is TGTGCCAGCAGTGAACACCAGTACCAAGAGACCCAGTACTTC.

The genes are TRBV11-2 and TRBJ2-5; 7 bases map to TRBD1. CDR1 and CDR2 (germline): SGHAT, FQNNGV. CDR3 length equals 15 residues. J gave up 2 bases and V 6 bases, and 9 bases lay outside the gene matches. CDR3 protein: CASSFSPGQQETQYF. CDR3 nucleotide sequence: TGTGCCAGCAGTTTCTCCCCGGGACAGCAAGAGACCCAGTACTTC.

The chain is built from TRBV5-1 and TRBJ2-7; 7 bases fit TRBD1. In germline, CDR1 is SGHRS, CDR2 YFSETQ. V lost 7 bases, J lost 3 bases, and 10 bases stayed unmatched. The CDR3 runs 14 residues. In DNA form, the CDR3 reads TGCGCCAGCCAGACAGGACAGGACAACTACGAGCAGTACTTC. This sequence encodes CASQTGQDNYEQYF.